Here is one T cell receptor (beta chain) with its context. The data stem from a study of blood T cell repertoires in COVID-19. TCRdb's table, derived via immunoSEQ multiplex PCR, lists solely in-frame clones and lacks some. The data hold about 25,000 clones, with 85% to 90% observed a single time. The receptor was derived from a man between 65 and 85 years old with COVID-19, enrolled during active disease. The specimen sequenced was peripheral blood.

CDR3 sequence: CAWSVGLAGVYEQYF. The DNA of the CDR3 is TGTGCCTGGAGTGTTGGACTAGCGGGAGTCTACGAGCAGTACTTC. This chain uses TRBV30 with TRBJ2-7, with TRBD2 matching over 13 bases. V was clipped by 0 bases and J by 3 bases; unmatched bases: 2. Germline lookup yields CDR1 GTSNPN and CDR2 SVGIG (reference sequence). The CDR3 consists of 15 residues.